The rows below give T cell receptor beta chains drawn from one sample of a study of T cells in Graves' hyperthyroidism and ophthalmopathy. TCRdb itself ran the multiplex PCR reads through MiXCR, one entry per CDR3 protein. The table has almost 600,000 distinct CDR3 sequences, roughly 14% seen once. Sequenced input: blood. These receptors came from a woman in her twenties or thirties with Graves' hyperthyroidism that later progressed to Graves' ophthalmopathy. Each CDR3 is given with its conserved first and last residue. A D gene is named only where the DNA matches it firmly. Size is stated for part of the rows, as once, few or many counts, or as a class when the clone is expanded.

V gene,clone size,D gene,J gene,CDR3 DNA,CDR3 protein
TRBV28,NA,NA,TRBJ1-1,TGTGCCAGCAGTTTAAGCCGGGGAGCTTTCTTT,CASSLSRGAFF
TRBV10-1,NA,TRBD1,TRBJ2-2,TGCGCCAGCACCCGGGACAGGGAGGCCGGGGAGCTGTTTTTT,CASTRDREAGELFF
TRBV3-1,many,TRBD1,TRBJ2-7,TGTGCCAGCAGCCAAGCCCTACCGACAGGGTTCCTAGGCTACGAGCAGTACTTC,CASSQALPTGFLGYEQYF
TRBV12-3/TRBV12-4,many,NA,TRBJ2-7,TGTGCCAGCAGGCGGGACACCAACTCCTACGAGCAGTACTTC,CASRRDTNSYEQYF
TRBV5-1,NA,NA,TRBJ2-5,TGCGCCAGCAGCCTCGGGACTCACGAAGAGACCCAGTACTTC,CASSLGTHEETQYF
TRBV12-5,NA,TRBD1,TRBJ2-2,TGTGCTAGTGGTTCCTGGACAGGGAGTGACACCGGGGAGCTGTTTTTT,CASGSWTGSDTGELFF
TRBV5-1,many,NA,TRBJ1-2,TGCGCCAGCAGCTTGGCCGAGGCAGGGAACTATGGCTACACCTTC,CASSLAEAGNYGYTF
TRBV7-3,many,NA,TRBJ2-1,TGTGCCAGCAGCTTTACACACAATGAGCAGTTCTTC,CASSFTHNEQFF
TRBV11-2,many,NA,TRBJ2-1,TGTGCCAGCAGCTTAGTTTATGTAACCGAGCAGTTCTTC,CASSLVYVTEQFF
TRBV19,few,NA,TRBJ2-7,TGTGCCAGTAGTAACCGGGACACCTACTCCTACGAGCAGTACTTC,CASSNRDTYSYEQYF
TRBV7-9,many,NA,TRBJ2-5,TGTGCCAGCAGCACTTTTTTGGAGGAAGAGACCCAGTACTTC,CASSTFLEEETQYF
TRBV27,many,NA,TRBJ2-2,TGTGCCAGCAGTGATCTCGACAGGGCCTTCAGCGGGAGAACCGGGGAGCTGTTTTTT,CASSDLDRAFSGRTGELFF
TRBV5-4,few,NA,TRBJ1-1,TGTGCCAGCAGCTTGGCCATTCAGGGGCCCAACACTGAAGCTTTCTTT,CASSLAIQGPNTEAFF
TRBV4-1,NA,TRBD2,TRBJ2-7,TGCGCCAGCAGCCAAGAGGCAGCGGGAGCGTACGAGCAGTACTTC,CASSQEAAGAYEQYF
TRBV27,many,NA,TRBJ2-1,TGTGCCAGCAGAGGGGGTCTCGTGGGCTACAATGAGCAGTTCTTC,CASRGGLVGYNEQFF
TRBV3-1,few,NA,TRBJ2-2,TGTGCCAGCAGCCAAGGGCTGGGCGGTCAGGGATCCGGGGAGCTGTTTTTT,CASSQGLGGQGSGELFF
TRBV6-1,NA,NA,TRBJ2-1,TGTGCCAGCAGTGAGAGGCGGCTGGGACGTGAGCAGTTCTTC,CASSERRLGREQFF
TRBV28,many,NA,TRBJ2-7,TGTGCCAGCAGTTCAGGGTTGTACGAGCAGTACTTC,CASSSGLYEQYF
TRBV7-8,many,NA,TRBJ2-3,TGTGCCAGCAGCTTAGAAGTCAGTAGCACAGATACGCAGTATTTT,CASSLEVSSTDTQYF
TRBV20-1,many,NA,TRBJ1-6,TGCAGTGCTAGAGATAAGGAACGCCTCATCCCGAATTCACCCCTCCACTTT,CSARDKERLIPNSPLHF
TRBV20-1,many,NA,TRBJ2-7,TGCAGTGCTAGATTACTGGGCAGACCCTCCAACGAGCAGTACTTC,CSARLLGRPSNEQYF
TRBV11-3,many,TRBD1,TRBJ2-6,TGTGCCAGCGGGGGGACAGGGATCACCTCTGGGGCCAACGTCCTGACTTTC,CASGGTGITSGANVLTF
TRBV12-3/TRBV12-4,NA,TRBD2,TRBJ2-7,TGTGCCAGCAGTAAGACTAGCGGGAGAGGGTACGAGCAGTACTTC,CASSKTSGRGYEQYF
TRBV5-5,many,NA,TRBJ2-5,TGTGCCAGCAGCTTGGCGGGGGAGGAGATCGGTGAGACCCAGTACTTC,CASSLAGEEIGETQYF
TRBV13,many,NA,TRBJ2-1,TGTGCCACCACAGCCTTATACAATGAGCAGTTCTTC,CATTALYNEQFF
TRBV5-1,NA,TRBD2,TRBJ2-3,TGCGCCAGCAGCTTTAGCGGGGTGCCGGATACGCAGTATTTT,CASSFSGVPDTQYF
TRBV3-1,many,NA,TRBJ1-1,TGTGCCAGCAGCCAAGGTCCAGGGCGGTGGAACACTGAAGCTTTCTTT,CASSQGPGRWNTEAFF
TRBV18,NA,NA,TRBJ1-5,TGTGCCAGCTCACCAGGGAGGGGCGTAGATCAGCCCCAGCATTTT,CASSPGRGVDQPQHF
TRBV10-3,few,TRBD1,TRBJ2-1,TGTGCCATCACCCCACAGGGGGCTTTTTCCTACAATGAGCAGTTCTTC,CAITPQGAFSYNEQFF
TRBV19,many,NA,TRBJ1-2,TGTGCCAGTAGTATAGGAGGAGGGATTAACTATGGCTACACCTTC,CASSIGGGINYGYTF
TRBV12-3/TRBV12-4,many,TRBD2,TRBJ2-1,TGTGCCAGCAGTTTACTAGCGGGAGGGCTCGATGAGCAGTTCTTC,CASSLLAGGLDEQFF
TRBV9,many,NA,TRBJ2-3,TGTGCCAGCAGCGTCTCCACAAGCACAGATACGCAGTATTTT,CASSVSTSTDTQYF
TRBV30,many,NA,TRBJ1-4,TGTGCCTGGCAAAGGGGAACAACTAATGAAAAACTGTTTTTT,CAWQRGTTNEKLFF
TRBV11-2,many,NA,TRBJ2-3,TGTGCCAGCAGCTTAGATCCCGGGGGTTCAAAAGATACGCAGTATTTT,CASSLDPGGSKDTQYF
TRBV20-1,many,TRBD1,TRBJ1-2,TGCAGTGCTAGTATGGCCCCGGGACAGGGGAATGGCTACACCTTC,CSASMAPGQGNGYTF
TRBV6-1,many,NA,TRBJ1-1,TGTGCCAGCAGGAGGCAAGCTGAAGCTTTCTTT,CASRRQAEAFF
TRBV6-2/TRBV6-3,NA,TRBD2,TRBJ2-1,TGTGCCAGCATTTTAGCGGGAAGCTCCTACAATGAGCAGTTCTTC,CASILAGSSYNEQFF
TRBV18,many,TRBD1,TRBJ2-7,TGTGCCAGCTCGGGCGGACAGGGGGCTGAGCGTCAGCAGTACTTC,CASSGGQGAERQQYF
TRBV5-8,few,NA,TRBJ2-5,TGTGCCAGCAGCGGGGACACCCTGGAGACCCAGTACTTC,CASSGDTLETQYF
TRBV20-1,NA,TRBD2,TRBJ2-7,TGCAGTGCTAGAGACACTAGCGGGGCCTACGAGCAGTACTTC,CSARDTSGAYEQYF
TRBV6-2/TRBV6-3,many,TRBD2,TRBJ2-7,TGTGCCAGCAGTTACGCGAGGGGGACTAGCGGGAAGATCCACTACGAGCAGTACTTC,CASSYARGTSGKIHYEQYF
TRBV5-1,NA,NA,TRBJ2-3,TGCGCCAGCAGTATCTTTCGGGGAGATACGCAGTATTTT,CASSIFRGDTQYF
TRBV19,many,TRBD1,TRBJ2-6,TGTGCCACTGGGGACAGGTCCTCCTCTGGGGCCAACGTCCTGACTTTC,CATGDRSSSGANVLTF
TRBV7-2,few,NA,TRBJ2-2,TGTGCCAGCAGCTTACTCGTGGGGGACAACACCGGGGAGCTGTTTTTT,CASSLLVGDNTGELFF
TRBV20-1,many,TRBD1,TRBJ2-5,TGCAGTGCTAGAGATCCTCGGGACAGGGGTGAGACCCAGTACTTC,CSARDPRDRGETQYF
TRBV3-1,NA,TRBD2,TRBJ2-7,TGTGCCAGCAGCCCCCCCGGGGCTAGCGGGATCTACGAGCAGTACTTC,CASSPPGASGIYEQYF
TRBV27,few,NA,TRBJ2-1,TGTGCCAGCAGTGCTGAACCAGGTTCGGCCTACAATGAGCAGTTCTTC,CASSAEPGSAYNEQFF
TRBV20-1,few,TRBD1,TRBJ1-5,TGCAGTGCTAGTTCCGGGACAGGGGTCAATCAGCCCCAGCATTTT,CSASSGTGVNQPQHF
TRBV27,NA,NA,TRBJ2-1,TGTGCCAGCAGTTTAGTAGCGGAAAGCTCCTACAATGAGCAGTTCTTC,CASSLVAESSYNEQFF
TRBV20-1,many,TRBD1,TRBJ1-1,TGCAGTGCGCCTCGACAGGGGGCGGCAATGTCGGCTGAAGCTTTCTTT,CSAPRQGAAMSAEAFF
TRBV6-1,many,NA,TRBJ1-2,TGTGCCAGCAGTGCCCCAGGAAGGGACAACTATGGCTACACCTTC,CASSAPGRDNYGYTF
TRBV18,many,NA,TRBJ2-5,TGTGCCAGCTCTCCACGCAGGGAGTCTGGAGAGACCCAGTACTTC,CASSPRRESGETQYF
TRBV30,many,NA,TRBJ2-3,TGTGCCTGGAACCCAGGACTACGGAGCACAGATACGCAGTATTTT,CAWNPGLRSTDTQYF
TRBV20-1,many,NA,TRBJ1-2,TGCAGTGCTAGAGCCGCGTCAACGGTCCTGGCCTTTGAAAATGGCTACACCTTC,CSARAASTVLAFENGYTF
TRBV6-1,many,TRBD2,TRBJ2-5,TGTGCCAGCAGGCTAGCGGGAGCTGGGGAGACCCAGTACTTC,CASRLAGAGETQYF
TRBV28,NA,NA,TRBJ1-1,TGTGCCAGCAGACAGTGGGATGAAGCTTTCTTT,CASRQWDEAFF
TRBV11-2,NA,NA,TRBJ2-5,TGTGCCAGCAGCTTCGGGGGCGGGGGAGGAGAGACCCAGTACTTC,CASSFGGGGGETQYF
TRBV28,many,NA,TRBJ2-3,TGTGCCAGCAGTTTATTGGCGGCCACGCAGTATTTT,CASSLLAATQYF
TRBV6-6,many,NA,TRBJ2-7,TGTGCCAGCAGTTACTCGTCGGGGCTAAATTCCTACGAGCAGTACTTC,CASSYSSGLNSYEQYF